These T cell receptor beta chains were read from a single sample in a study of CD8+CD57+ T cells in acquired aplastic anemia. TCRdb re-derived calls from the reads in MiXCR, one entry per CDR3 protein. The table includes hundreds of thousands of distinct CDR3 sequences, over 25% detected once. Sequencing was performed on sorted CD4+, CD8+, or CD8+CD57+ T cells (not recorded which) from PBMCs. The receptor source for this set is a human donor with aplastic anemia. The CDR3 runs from the conserved cysteine through the conserved F or W. The D gene is left open where the match is weak. Expanded clones get a size class; other rows say once, few or many, or leave the size out.

D: -; V: TRBV15; size: few; J: TRBJ2-7; CDR3: CASSPPGLAAYEQYF; DNA: TGTGCCAGCAGCCCTCCTGGGCTAGCCGCCTACGAGCAGTACTTC
D: -; V: TRBV7-3; size: -; J: TRBJ2-5; CDR3: CASSQVNQETQYF; DNA: TGTGCCAGCAGCCAAGTCAACCAAGAGACCCAGTACTTC
D: TRBD2; V: TRBV20-1; size: -; J: TRBJ2-1; CDR3: CSARDLAGNNEQFF; DNA: TGCAGTGCTAGAGATCTAGCGGGCAACAATGAGCAGTTCTTC
D: TRBD2; V: TRBV27; size: few; J: TRBJ2-7; CDR3: CASSSYRGGRNLGEQYF; DNA: TGTGCCAGCAGCTCCTATCGGGGGGGCCGAAATCTCGGCGAGCAGTACTTC
D: -; V: TRBV11-2; size: -; J: TRBJ2-3; CDR3: CASSPLTGGHTNTQYF; DNA: TGTGCCAGCAGCCCCCTCACGGGGGGACACACAAATACGCAGTATTTT
D: -; V: TRBV2; size: -; J: TRBJ2-3; CDR3: CASSLYPPQNPRDTQYF; DNA: TGTGCCAGCAGTTTATATCCCCCCCAGAACCCTCGAGATACGCAGTATTTT
D: -; V: TRBV6-1; size: many; J: TRBJ2-5; CDR3: CASTPMRSETQYF; DNA: TGTGCCAGCACCCCAATGCGATCGGAGACCCAGTACTTC
D: -; V: TRBV19; size: many; J: TRBJ2-7; CDR3: CASSSGQYEQYF; DNA: TGTGCCAGTAGTTCCGGACAGTACGAGCAGTACTTC
D: -; V: TRBV5-8; size: -; J: TRBJ2-2; CDR3: CASGSPLGNTGELFF; DNA: TGTGCCAGCGGCTCCCCGCTAGGTAACACCGGGGAGCTGTTTTTT
D: TRBD1; V: TRBV2; size: many; J: TRBJ1-5; CDR3: CASTRGQGYQPQHF; DNA: TGTGCCAGCACCCGAGGACAGGGGTATCAGCCCCAGCATTTT
D: TRBD1; V: TRBV9; size: -; J: TRBJ2-5; CDR3: CASGARGTGWETQYF; DNA: TGTGCCAGCGGCGCGAGGGGGACAGGGTGGGAGACCCAGTACTTC
D: TRBD2; V: TRBV29-1; size: many; J: TRBJ2-3; CDR3: CSVKGLALITDTQYF; DNA: TGCAGCGTTAAAGGACTAGCGCTGATCACAGATACGCAGTATTTT
D: -; V: TRBV20-1; size: -; J: TRBJ1-1; CDR3: CSARDQASEAFF; DNA: TGCAGTGCTAGAGATCAGGCGAGTGAAGCTTTCTTT
D: TRBD1; V: TRBV25-1; size: many; J: TRBJ1-1; CDR3: CASSRGSLDTEAFF; DNA: TGTGCCAGCAGCAGGGGGAGCTTGGACACTGAAGCTTTCTTT
D: TRBD1; V: TRBV2; size: -; J: TRBJ1-2; CDR3: CASSEARRGLIATQCSSYGYTF; DNA: TGTGCCAGCAGTGAAGCGCGAAGGGGGCTGATTGCTACACAGTGTTCTTCGTACGGCTACACCTTC
D: TRBD2; V: TRBV20-1; size: few; J: TRBJ2-3; CDR3: CSAPSLAGSTDTQYF; DNA: TGCAGTGCCCCATCCTTAGCGGGGAGCACAGATACGCAGTATTTT
D: -; V: TRBV10-3; size: once; J: TRBJ2-3; CDR3: CAISYGAVTDTQYF; DNA: TGTGCCATCAGTTACGGTGCAGTGACAGATACGCAGTATTTT
D: TRBD2; V: TRBV19; size: -; J: TRBJ2-3; CDR3: CASSLGLADDTQYF; DNA: TGTGCCAGTAGTTTGGGACTAGCGGACGATACGCAGTATTTT
D: TRBD2; V: TRBV29-1; size: few; J: TRBJ2-2; CDR3: CSVQLAGGYGGELFF; DNA: TGCAGCGTTCAACTAGCGGGGGGGTATGGCGGGGAGCTGTTTTTT
D: TRBD1; V: TRBV5-1; size: -; J: TRBJ1-2; CDR3: CASRDRTGGHDGYTF; DNA: TGCGCCAGCAGAGACCGGACAGGGGGCCACGATGGCTACACCTTC
D: -; V: TRBV20-1; size: many; J: TRBJ2-5; CDR3: CSAREGKETQYF; DNA: TGCAGTGCTAGGGAGGGCAAAGAGACCCAGTACTTC
D: -; V: TRBV20-1; size: -; J: TRBJ1-1; CDR3: CSARDPRAGANTEAFF; DNA: TGCAGTGCTAGAGATCCCCGTGCAGGGGCGAACACTGAAGCTTTCTTT
D: -; V: TRBV19; size: -; J: TRBJ1-5; CDR3: CASSPDRYQPQHF; DNA: TGTGCCAGTAGCCCAGACAGGTATCAGCCCCAGCATTTT
D: -; V: TRBV2; size: -; J: TRBJ1-1; CDR3: CASSRDSGDTEAFF; DNA: TGCGCCAGCAGCCGGGACTCAGGGGACACTGAAGCTTTCTTT
D: TRBD1; V: TRBV5-1; size: few; J: TRBJ2-5; CDR3: CASSFEQGQGAQYF; DNA: TGCGCCAGCAGCTTCGAACAGGGGCAAGGGGCCCAGTACTTC
D: TRBD1; V: TRBV6-5; size: many; J: TRBJ1-6; CDR3: CASSYWTGLDNSPLHF; DNA: TGTGCCAGCAGTTACTGGACAGGGCTGGATAATTCACCCCTCCACTTT
D: TRBD1; V: TRBV10-3; size: few; J: TRBJ1-1; CDR3: CASSRERQGRAFF; DNA: TGTGCCAGCAGTCGAGAAAGACAGGGTCGCGCTTTCTTT
D: -; V: TRBV2; size: few; J: TRBJ2-7; CDR3: CASSPTSGPPYEQYF; DNA: TGTGCCAGCAGTCCCACAAGCGGGCCGCCCTACGAGCAGTACTTC
D: -; V: TRBV29-1; size: -; J: TRBJ1-2; CDR3: CSLDLVVQGSIRYYGYTF; DNA: TGCAGCTTAGATCTGGTCGTCCAGGGTAGTATTCGGTACTATGGCTACACCTTC
D: -; V: TRBV7-2; size: -; J: TRBJ1-1; CDR3: CASSLFRPGDTEAFF; DNA: TGTGCCAGCAGCTTATTCCGTCCAGGTGACACTGAAGCTTTCTTT
D: -; V: TRBV11-1; size: -; J: TRBJ2-7; CDR3: CASSTRTETYEQYF; DNA: TGTGCCAGCAGCACACGGACGGAGACCTACGAGCAGTACTTC
D: -; V: TRBV7-9; size: few; J: TRBJ2-2; CDR3: CASSTDSSTGELFF; DNA: TGTGCCAGCAGCACGGACTCGAGCACCGGGGAGCTGTTTTTT
D: -; V: TRBV5-1; size: -; J: TRBJ2-3; CDR3: CASSLGLGEPGTQYF; DNA: TGCGCCAGCAGCTTGGGGTTGGGGGAACCAGGTACGCAGTATTTT
D: TRBD1; V: TRBV2; size: few; J: TRBJ2-7; CDR3: CASSEVPFYLGQRFHEQYF; DNA: TGTGCCAGCAGTGAAGTGCCTTTTTATTTGGGACAGCGTTTCCACGAGCAGTACTTC
D: TRBD1; V: TRBV7-2; size: -; J: TRBJ1-1; CDR3: CASSLFDRATEAFF; DNA: TGTGCCAGCAGCTTATTTGACAGGGCCACTGAAGCTTTCTTT
D: -; V: TRBV9; size: once; J: TRBJ1-5; CDR3: CASSVVGTGEHF; DNA: TGTGCCAGCAGCGTAGTGGGCACCGGGGAGCATTTT
D: TRBD1; V: TRBV2; size: once; J: TRBJ1-4; CDR3: CASSRRGLSNEKLFF; DNA: TGTGCCAGCAGTCGAAGGGGGCTGTCTAATGAAAAACTGTTTTTT
D: TRBD2; V: TRBV24-1; size: many; J: TRBJ2-2; CDR3: CATSDSFAGDTGELFF; DNA: TGTGCCACCAGTGATTCCTTCGCGGGGGATACCGGGGAGCTGTTTTTT
D: TRBD2; V: TRBV19; size: many; J: TRBJ2-2; CDR3: CASSIGRELDTGELFF; DNA: TGTGCCAGTAGTATCGGGCGGGAGCTGGATACCGGGGAGCTGTTTTTT
D: TRBD2; V: TRBV4-2; size: -; J: TRBJ2-3; CDR3: CASSQGRLAGTDTQYF; DNA: TGTGCCAGCAGCCAAGGGCGACTAGCGGGGACAGATACGCAGTATTTT
D: TRBD1; V: TRBV2; size: -; J: TRBJ2-7; CDR3: CASSRGDRVHEQYF; DNA: TGTGCCAGCAGCCGGGGGGACAGGGTACACGAGCAGTACTTC
D: TRBD1; V: TRBV19; size: -; J: TRBJ1-1; CDR3: CASNTGYRGDNTEAFF; DNA: TGTGCCAGTAACACGGGATACAGGGGGGATAACACTGAAGCTTTCTTT
D: TRBD1; V: TRBV19; size: -; J: TRBJ1-5; CDR3: CASSSTGVGQPQHF; DNA: TGTGCCAGTAGCTCTACAGGGGTGGGTCAGCCCCAGCATTTT
D: -; V: TRBV19; size: -; J: TRBJ1-1; CDR3: CASNGPPGGAFF; DNA: TGTGCCAGTAATGGGCCTCCGGGGGGAGCTTTCTTT
D: TRBD2; V: TRBV7-2; size: few; J: TRBJ2-1; CDR3: CASSLRVGGGNEQFF; DNA: TGTGCCAGCAGCTTAAGGGTCGGGGGGGGGAATGAGCAGTTCTTC
D: -; V: TRBV25-1; size: -; J: TRBJ1-1; CDR3: CASSYSSMAGGRTEAFF; DNA: TGTGCCAGCAGTTACTCGTCGATGGCCGGGGGGCGTACTGAAGCTTTCTTT
D: -; V: TRBV10-1; size: many; J: TRBJ2-7; CDR3: CASSDGGLYEQYF; DNA: TGCGCCAGCAGTGACGGGGGACTTTACGAGCAGTACTTC
D: -; V: TRBV6-6; size: few; J: TRBJ1-1; CDR3: CASSESGARPNTEAFF; DNA: TGTGCCAGCAGTGAGTCAGGTGCTCGTCCGAACACTGAAGCTTTCTTT